This T cell receptor beta chain emerged from a study of CD8 T cells in ankylosing spondylitis. TCRdb recomputed calls from the 5' RACE reads with MiXCR, one row per CDR3 protein. The sample holds 200,000 to 250,000 distinct CDR3 sequences, 32% seen once. Trimming shortened V by 6 bases and J by 6 bases, and 9 bases separated the two germline ends. This CDR3 region has 12 residues. The germline gives CDR1 SNHLY, CDR2 FYNNEI. The rearrangement uses TRBV2 and TRBJ1-5; possibly TRBD1 for D (5 bases). This TCR was recovered from a male donor with ankylosing spondylitis or in good health (not recorded which). The sample comprised blood, either unsorted or a sorted T cell fraction (not recorded which). The CDR3 protein is CASRQDGQPQHF. The CDR3 DNA reads TGTGCCAGCAGACAGGACGGTCAGCCCCAGCATTTT.